This TCR beta chain was recorded in a study of early T cells in non-severe SARS-CoV-2 infection. Across the whole study: Chains were not paired, and sequencing was done on bulk RNA from unsorted whole blood.

Unique molecular identifiers were added to individual cDNA molecules. TCRdb processed the 5' RACE reads anew with MiXCR; each CDR3 protein has one entry. The sample contains about 58,000 distinct CDR3 sequences, about 8% of which appear only once. The germline gives CDR1 KGHSH, CDR2 LQKENI. V lost 6 bases, J lost 1 base, and 2 bases stayed unmatched. This CDR3 has 14 residues. This clonotype has ten or more counts. This clonotype originated in an adult who was a healthcare worker with PCR-confirmed SARS-CoV-2 infection or an uninfected control (not recorded which). This chain connects TRBV18 to TRBJ1-1, with 10 bases aligning to TRBD1. Source material: whole blood. The CDR3 loop is CASSDRGANTEAFF. DNA for the CDR3: TGTGCCAGCTCGGACAGGGGGGCGAACACTGAAGCTTTCTTT.